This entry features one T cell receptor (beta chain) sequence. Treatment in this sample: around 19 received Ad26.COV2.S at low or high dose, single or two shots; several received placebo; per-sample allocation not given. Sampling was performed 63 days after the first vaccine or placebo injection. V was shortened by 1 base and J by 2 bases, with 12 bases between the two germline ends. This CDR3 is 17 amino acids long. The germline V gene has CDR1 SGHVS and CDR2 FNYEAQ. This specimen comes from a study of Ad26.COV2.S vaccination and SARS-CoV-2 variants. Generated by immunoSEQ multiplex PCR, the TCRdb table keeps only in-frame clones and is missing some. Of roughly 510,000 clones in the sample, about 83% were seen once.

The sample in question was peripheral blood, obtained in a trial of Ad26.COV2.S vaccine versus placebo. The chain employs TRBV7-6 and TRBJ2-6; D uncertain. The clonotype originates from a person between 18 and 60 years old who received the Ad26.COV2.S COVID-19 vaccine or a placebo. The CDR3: CASSLGASGTGANVLTF. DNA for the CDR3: TGTGCCAGCAGCTTAGGGGCAAGTGGTACTGGGGCCAACGTCCTGACTTTC.